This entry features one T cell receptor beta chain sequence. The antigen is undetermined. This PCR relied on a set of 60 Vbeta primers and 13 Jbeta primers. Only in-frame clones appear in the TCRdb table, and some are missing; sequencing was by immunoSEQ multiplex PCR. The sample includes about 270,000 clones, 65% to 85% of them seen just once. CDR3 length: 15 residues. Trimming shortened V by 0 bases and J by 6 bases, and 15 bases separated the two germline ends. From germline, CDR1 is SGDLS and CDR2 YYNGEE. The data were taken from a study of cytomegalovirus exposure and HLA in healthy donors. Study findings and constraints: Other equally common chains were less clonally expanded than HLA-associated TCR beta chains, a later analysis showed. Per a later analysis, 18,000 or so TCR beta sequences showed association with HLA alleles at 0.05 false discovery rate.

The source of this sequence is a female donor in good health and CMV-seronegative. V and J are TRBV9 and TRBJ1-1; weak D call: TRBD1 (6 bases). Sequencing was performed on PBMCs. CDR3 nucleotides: TGTGCCAGCAGCGTAGGTCCCGGGGGGCATTCTGAAGCTTTCTTT. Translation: CASSVGPGGHSEAFF.